The present TCR beta chain was sequenced within a study of T cells in localized non-small cell lung cancer. The study's findings and limits: Heterogeneity is still possible, as just one tumor region was sequenced.

Trimming took off 6 bases at V and 0 bases at J, with 12 bases between the two ends. CDR1 and CDR2 (germline): MNHNS, SASEGT. This CDR3 contains 15 residues. With regard to this clone: The target antigen is unknown.

Libraries were prepared by immunoSEQ multiplex PCR; TCRdb keeps only in-frame clonotypes and omits some of them. The data hold 130,000 or so clones, with roughly nine tenths observed a single time. The source of this sequence is a female donor older than 55 with stage I lung adenocarcinoma. Sequences were derived from peripheral blood, sampled before any cancer treatment. This chain joins TRBV6-1 and TRBJ1-5; D is perhaps TRBD1 (5 bases). The CDR3 DNA sequence: TGTGCCAGCAGGGAAAACAGGAATAGCAATCAGCCCCAGCATTTT. Translating it yields CASRENRNSNQPQHF.